The clone carrying this T cell receptor (beta chain) was picked up many times. Researchers attached unique molecular identifiers to individual cDNA molecules. TCRdb re-derived calls from the 5' RACE reads in MiXCR, one entry per CDR3 protein. Of about 48,000 distinct CDR3 sequences detected, 6.5% to 9.5% appear once; the ten largest clones hold 5% to 6.5%. This sample is part of a study of early T cells in non-severe SARS-CoV-2 infection. Material: whole blood. This TCR was sampled from an adult who was a healthcare worker with PCR-confirmed SARS-CoV-2 infection or an uninfected control (not recorded which).

The CDR3 sequence is CASSLMHGTGSEKLFF. The CDR3 nucleotides read TGTGCCAGCAGCTTGATGCACGGGACAGGGTCTGAAAAACTGTTTTTT. V and J are TRBV5-4 and TRBJ1-4; TRBD1 agrees at 9 bases. Germline CDR1 reads SGHNT; CDR2 reads YYREEE (reference sequence). The CDR3 covers 16 residues. Trimming removed 1 base from V and 7 bases from J; junction bases left unmatched: 8.